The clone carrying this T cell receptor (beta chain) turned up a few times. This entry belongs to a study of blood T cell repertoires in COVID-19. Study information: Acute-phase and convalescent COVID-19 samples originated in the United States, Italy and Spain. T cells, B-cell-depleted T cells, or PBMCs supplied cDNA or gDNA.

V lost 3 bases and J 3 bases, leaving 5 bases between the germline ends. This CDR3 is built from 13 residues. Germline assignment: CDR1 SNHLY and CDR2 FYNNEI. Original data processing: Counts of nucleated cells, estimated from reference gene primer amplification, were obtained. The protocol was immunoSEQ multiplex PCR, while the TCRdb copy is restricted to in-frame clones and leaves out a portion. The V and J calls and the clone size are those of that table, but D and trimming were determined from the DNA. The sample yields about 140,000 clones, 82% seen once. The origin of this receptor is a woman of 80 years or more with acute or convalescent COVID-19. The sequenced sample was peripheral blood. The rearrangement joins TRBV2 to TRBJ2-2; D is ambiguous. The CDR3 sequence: CASSDQYTGELFF. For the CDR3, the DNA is TGTGCCAGCAGTGATCAATACACCGGGGAGCTGTTTTTT.